These 5 T cell receptor beta chains were all obtained from the same sample, sequenced in a study of human T cells and chemical hapten exposure. TCRdb fed the RACE reads into MiXCR, producing one record per CDR3 protein. The data contain 70,000 to 90,000 distinct CDR3 sequences, about 10% of them singletons. Time point defined: patch test 2, 6 weeks after DPC sensitization. Treatment of the sample: therapeutic diphenylcyclopropenone sensitization with weekly scalp DPC. The sample in question was whole blood, obtained in connection with sensitization to the hapten diphenylcyclopropenone (DPC). The receptors shown here come from a woman aged 50 to 60 with alopecia areata. Some clones in this sample may be carry-over from other donors' samples.

This clonotype has more than one count but fewer than ten. The gene calls are TRBV21-1 and TRBJ1-2; TRBD1, the table's D call, lacks a check against the DNA. TRBV21-1 constitutes a pseudogene. The CDR3 is 15 residues long. CDR3 in amino acids: CASSNIGGADYGYTF. In nucleotides, the CDR3 is TGTGCCAGCAGCAATATAGGGGGCGCGGACTATGGCTACACCTTC.

This clonotype was seen repeatedly, ten times or more. This chain uses TRBV20-1 with TRBJ2-7, with 14 bases aligning to TRBD2. Germline CDR1 reads DFQATT; CDR2 reads SNEGSKA (reference sequence). V lost 0 bases and J lost 6; bases outside the gene matches: 4. This CDR3 has 15 residues. CDR3 DNA sequence: TGCAGTGCTAGAGAGGGACTAGCGGGAGCTTCCGAGCAGTACTTC. Translation gives CSAREGLAGASEQYF.

The chain recombines TRBV29-1 with TRBJ2-1; TRBD1 matches at 10 bases. The V gene end was trimmed by 6 bases and the J gene end by 6 bases; junction bases not matched to a gene: 11. The CDR3 is 15 amino acids. Germline CDR1 reads SQVTM; CDR2 reads ANQGSEA. Here the CDR3 reads CSVEPGQGPGNEQFF. The CDR3 coding sequence is TGCAGCGTCGAACCGGGACAGGGGCCGGGCAATGAGCAGTTCTTC.

This clonotype was seen more than once but under ten times. V is TRBV6-5 and J is TRBJ2-7; TRBD1 agrees at 8 bases. Germline V gene data show CDR1 as MNHEY and CDR2 as SVGAGI. Trimming cost V 5 bases and J 2 bases; bases outside gene matches: 5. The length of the CDR3 is 14 residues. CDR3 nucleotide sequence: TGTGCCAGCAGTAGCTCCAGGGGGCCCTACGAGCAGTACTTC. Its protein product is CASSSSRGPYEQYF.

This clonotype was seen a handful of times. The V call is TRBV27, the J call TRBJ1-4; D is perhaps TRBD1 (6 bases). Between the trimmed V and J ends, which lost 5 bases and 2 bases, there was a span of 12 bases. The CDR3 sequence is 15 residues long. Germline CDR1 and CDR2: MNHEY and SMNVEV (reference sequence). CDR3 sequence: CASSGGPKTNEKLFF. In DNA form, the CDR3 reads TGTGCCAGCAGTGGGGGGCCAAAGACTAATGAAAAACTGTTTTTT.